These T cell receptor beta chains were read from a single sample in a study of blood T cell repertoires in COVID-19. Some clones are missing from TCRdb's copy, which holds only in-frame ones; the method was immunoSEQ multiplex PCR. The repertoire consists of more than 200,000 clones, with 87% occurring once and the leading ten covering roughly 3%. The sequencing sample was made of peripheral blood. The receptors shown here come from a man aged 18 to 35 with active or convalescent COVID-19. CDR3s include the opening cysteine and the closing phenylalanine or tryptophan. The D gene is left open where the match is weak. A row's size may be missing; if present it is once, few, many or a size class.

j_call v_call clone_size d_call cdr3_aa cdr3_nt
TRBJ2-7 TRBV30 NA NA CAWSILEYEQYF TGTGCCTGGAGTATCCTTGAGTACGAGCAGTACTTC
TRBJ1-2 TRBV6-2/TRBV6-3 NA TRBD1 CASSHTGAPLFYGYTF TGTGCCAGCAGCCACACAGGGGCCCCGCTCTTTTATGGCTACACCTTC
TRBJ1-2 TRBV4-3 NA NA CASSQGLRYTF TGCGCCAGCAGCCAGGGCCTTCGCTACACCTTC
TRBJ2-2 TRBV5-4 few TRBD2 CASSLGVAGRGTGELFF TGTGCCAGCAGCTTGGGGGTAGCGGGACGGGGCACCGGGGAGCTGTTTTTT
TRBJ1-1 TRBV7-9 NA NA CASSSPGITEAFF TGTGCCAGCAGCTCTCCGGGGATTACTGAAGCTTTCTTT
TRBJ2-1 TRBV2 NA NA CASRADSAPSNSYNEQFF TGTGCCAGCAGGGCCGACAGTGCCCCTTCAAACTCCTACAATGAGCAGTTCTTC
TRBJ1-1 TRBV7-3 NA NA CASSLGGAGTEAFF TGTGCCAGCAGCCTTGGGGGGGCTGGGACTGAAGCTTTCTTT
TRBJ2-7 TRBV28 NA NA CASSSYTDRTYEQYF TGTGCCAGCAGTTCATATACGGACAGAACCTACGAGCAGTACTTC
TRBJ1-5 TRBV19 NA NA CASTSYNQPQHF TGTGCCAGTACCTCGTACAATCAGCCCCAGCATTTT
TRBJ1-2 TRBV28 NA NA CASRLDRGGGGYTF TGTGCCAGCAGGTTGGACCGAGGGGGGGGTGGCTACACCTTC